A selection of T cell receptor beta chains follows, all from one sample in a study of blood T cell repertoires in COVID-19. Clones were sequenced by immunoSEQ multiplex PCR, and TCRdb holds only the in-frame ones, with some missing. This table holds a few hundred thousand clones, around 90% found once. The sequencing input was peripheral blood. These receptors originate from a woman aged 40 to 55 with COVID-19, enrolled during active disease. The CDR3 runs from the conserved cysteine through the conserved F or W. Each record gives: D gene, clone size, J gene, V gene, CDR3 DNA, CDR3 protein. A D gene is named only where the DNA matches it firmly. Where a row states a size, it is once, few, many or the class of an expanded clone; other rows omit it.

TRBD1 - TRBJ2-5 TRBV2 TGTGCCAGCAGGCACCAGGGGGCGCGGGAGACCCAGTACTTC CASRHQGARETQYF
TRBD2 - TRBJ2-1 TRBV30 TGTGCCTGGAGTGTGGCGGGAGTACACAATGAGCAGTTCTTC CAWSVAGVHNEQFF
TRBD1 once TRBJ1-2 TRBV7-3 TGTGCCAGTTCATCGGACAGGGGGGAGTTTGGCTACACCTTC CASSSDRGEFGYTF
- - TRBJ1-1 TRBV5-3 TGTGCCAGAAGCTCGGACAGTTTGAACACTGAAGCTTTCTTT CARSSDSLNTEAFF
- - TRBJ1-4 TRBV4-1 TGCGCCAGCAGCAATAAGGGCGGGAGTGAAAAACTGTTTTTT CASSNKGGSEKLFF
- - TRBJ2-1 TRBV27 TGTGCCAGCAGTTTAAGCGCATACAATGAGCAGTTCTTC CASSLSAYNEQFF
TRBD2 - TRBJ2-5 TRBV6-2/TRBV6-3 TGTGCCAGCAGGCCTAGCGGTGAAGAGACCCAGTACTTC CASRPSGEETQYF
- - TRBJ2-3 TRBV12-3/TRBV12-4 TGTGCCAGCAGTCAAAGCACAGATACGCAGTATTTT CASSQSTDTQYF
- - TRBJ1-1 TRBV7-9 TGTGCCAGCAGCTTGCAGGGGAACACTGAAGCTTTCTTT CASSLQGNTEAFF
TRBD1 - TRBJ2-5 TRBV24-1 TGTGCCACCAGTGACCAGACAGGGGGCATGGAGACCCAGTACTTC CATSDQTGGMETQYF